This record looks at one T cell receptor beta chain sequence and its context. Its target antigen remains unknown. No quality values exist for individual bases; no much larger clone is one base distant. The sample originates from a study of OX40 agonist ivuxolimab in advanced cancers. Notes on the research overall: Ivuxolimab, which targeted the costimulatory receptor OX40 (CD134), was an agonistic, fully human IgG2 monoclonal antibody. Intravenous ivuxolimab was administered to patients every 2 weeks at six dose levels: 0.01, 0.1, 0.3, 1.5, 3 and 10 mg/kg. Of the approximately 50 dose-escalation patients, hepatocellular carcinoma was present in roughly 19, melanoma in around 15, renal cell carcinoma in 9 and head and neck cancer in 9. In the dose-escalation cohort, 70% to 90% of patients were male, and the mean age was approximately 60 years with a range of roughly 20 to 85. Patients were allowed to have had prior anti-PD-1, anti-PD-L1 or anti-CTLA-4 therapy, and around 40% of the dose-escalation patients had previously received checkpoint inhibitors. Partial responses occurred in three dose-escalation patients, of whom one had hepatocellular carcinoma and two had cutaneous melanoma. Peripheral TCRbeta sequencing aimed to test whether ivuxolimab altered TCR sequence diversity and caused clonal T-cell expansion. The paper reports the monotherapy dose-escalation portion (N = 52 patients) of the phase I ivuxolimab trial. On the study overall, not on this receptor specifically: After ivuxolimab, more expanded clones were found on average in CD8+ T cells than in CD4+ T cells. Partial responders in the 0.1-3.0 mg/kg groups had among the lowest normalized peripheral clonal expansion, especially among CD8+ T cells. At doses of 0.1 to 3.0 mg/kg, clonal expansion of both CD4+ and CD8+ blood T cells was observed from baseline to week 6. The antigen specificity of the clonally expanded peripheral T cells was not determined. Low levels of normalized T-cell clonal expansion were also shown by some nonresponding patients.

To sequence the TCRbeta CDR3 region, genomic DNA was isolated from the sorted cells. The immunoSEQ Assay was used to sequence the TCRbeta CDR3 regions. TCRdb's version of the immuneACCESS table is confined to in-frame rearrangements and falls short of the full clone set. An unresolved V gene accounts for under half of the shortfall where checked; the remainder is of unknown origin. In all, the sample holds about 62,000 clones, and less than 85% of those were seen once. Roughly 10% of the sample rests with the top ten. The trial excluded patients who had a history of autoimmune disease or who were on systemic immunosuppression. Peripheral blood for TCR sequencing was collected from all dose cohorts at baseline, on cycle 4 day 1, and on cycle 7 day 1. Samples were obtained from an open-label, multicenter, first-in-human phase I dose-escalation trial of ivuxolimab. Adults with locally advanced or metastatic melanoma, renal cell, hepatocellular, or head and neck squamous cell carcinoma were enrolled in the trial. CD4+ and CD8+ T cells were sorted separately from peripheral blood before TCR sequencing.

The CDR3 runs 14 residues from the cysteine to the phenylalanine. The DNA shown is the 42-base CDR3, in frame from base 1. The sample in question was CD4+ or CD8+ T cells sorted from blood, obtained in a trial of the OX40 agonist ivuxolimab. The receptor's source is an adult with an advanced solid tumor such as melanoma, head and neck, liver or kidney cancer. The sequence joins TRBV21-1 to TRBJ2-7; the D call of TRBD1 is as the table states it, not checked on the DNA. TRBV21-1 constitutes a pseudogene. The sequence in DNA is TGTGCCAGCAGCACGGGGTCCAAGGGGGAGGAGCAGTACTTC. Its product reads: CASSTGSKGEEQYF.